This TCR beta chain was documented in a study of vaccination and CD4 T cells after COVID-19. Study in general: A positive SARS-CoV-2 nasal swab PCR result was recorded for each convalescent patient; about ten were mild and one severe. Blood was drawn a median around 70 days post second dose, range 14 to 241.

TCRdb re-called the PCR reads with MiXCR, one entry per CDR3 protein. The sample contains tens of thousands of distinct CDR3 sequences, more than 45% of which appear only once. The CDR3 runs 16 residues. Germline CDR1 reads SGHTA; CDR2 reads FQGNSA. Unmatched junction bases numbered 5, after V lost 5 bases and J lost 6 bases. This clonotype has just a few counts. Its antigen is currently unknown. General observations from the study: Spike mono-reactivity was shown by 304 of 307 vaccine-specific clones in convalescent patients.

The TCR comes from a human donor who had recovered from COVID-19. Sequenced here: CD4+ T cells from blood, sampled before SARS-CoV-2 vaccination. The gene calls are TRBV7-2 and TRBJ2-3, with TRBD2 identical over 16 bases. In DNA, the CDR3 is TGTGCCAGCAGCCCGGGACTAGCGGGAGGGCTGGATACGCAGTATTTT. It is translated as CASSPGLAGGLDTQYF. The whole variable domain, filled in from reference TRBV7-2 and TRBJ2-3, reads GAGVSQSPSNKVTEKGKDVELRCDPISGHTALYWYRQSLGQGLEFLIYFQGNSAPDKSGLPSDRFSAERTGGSVSTLTIQRTQQEDSAVYLCASSPGLAGGLDTQYFGPGTRLTVL.